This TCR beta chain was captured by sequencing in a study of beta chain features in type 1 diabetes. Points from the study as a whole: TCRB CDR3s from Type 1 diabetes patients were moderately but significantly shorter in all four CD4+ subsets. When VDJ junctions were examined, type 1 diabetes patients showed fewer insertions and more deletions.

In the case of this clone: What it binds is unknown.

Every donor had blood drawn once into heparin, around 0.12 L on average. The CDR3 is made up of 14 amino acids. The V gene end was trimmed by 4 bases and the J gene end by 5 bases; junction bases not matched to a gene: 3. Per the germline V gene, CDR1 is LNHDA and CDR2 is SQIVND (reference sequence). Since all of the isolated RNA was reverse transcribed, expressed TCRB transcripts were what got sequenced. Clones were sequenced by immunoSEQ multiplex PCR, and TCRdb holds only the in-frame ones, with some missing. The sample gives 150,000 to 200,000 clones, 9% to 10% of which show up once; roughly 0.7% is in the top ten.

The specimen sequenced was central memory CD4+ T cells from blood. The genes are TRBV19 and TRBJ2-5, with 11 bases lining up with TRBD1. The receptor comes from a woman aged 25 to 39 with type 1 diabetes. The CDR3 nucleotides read TGTGCCAGTAGTAGGACAGGGGGCGAGGAGACCCAGTACTTC. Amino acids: CASSRTGGEETQYF. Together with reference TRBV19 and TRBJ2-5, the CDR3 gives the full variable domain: DGGITQSPKYLFRKEGQNVTLSCEQNLNHDAMYWYRQDPGQGLRLIYYSQIVNDFQKGDIAEGYSVSREKKESFPLTVTSAQKNPTAFYLCASSRTGGEETQYFGPGTRLLVL.